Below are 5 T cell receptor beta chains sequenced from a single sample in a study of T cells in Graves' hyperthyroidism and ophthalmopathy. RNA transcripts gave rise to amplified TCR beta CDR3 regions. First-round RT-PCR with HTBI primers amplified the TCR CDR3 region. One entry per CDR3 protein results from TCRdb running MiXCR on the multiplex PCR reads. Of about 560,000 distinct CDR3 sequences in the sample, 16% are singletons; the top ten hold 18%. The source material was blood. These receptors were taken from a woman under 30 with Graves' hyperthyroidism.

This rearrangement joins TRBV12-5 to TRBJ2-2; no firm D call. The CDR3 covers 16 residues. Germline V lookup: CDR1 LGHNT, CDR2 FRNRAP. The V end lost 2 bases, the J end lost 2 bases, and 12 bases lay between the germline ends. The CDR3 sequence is CASGLIQRANTGELFF. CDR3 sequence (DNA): TGTGCTAGTGGTTTGATCCAGCGCGCAAACACCGGGGAGCTGTTTTTT. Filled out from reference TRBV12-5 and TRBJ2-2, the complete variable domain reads DARVTQTPRHKVTEMGQEVTMRCQPILGHNTVFWYRQTMMQGLELLAYFRNRAPLDDSGMPKDRFSAEMPDATLATLKIQPSEPRDSAVYFCASGLIQRANTGELFFGEGSRLTVL.

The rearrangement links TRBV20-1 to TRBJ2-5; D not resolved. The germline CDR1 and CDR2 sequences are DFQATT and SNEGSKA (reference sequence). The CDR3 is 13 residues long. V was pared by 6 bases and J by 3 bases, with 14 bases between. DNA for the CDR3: TGCAGTGCCTCAAGAGTCAGGAAAGAGACCCAGTACTTC. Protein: CSASRVRKETQYF.

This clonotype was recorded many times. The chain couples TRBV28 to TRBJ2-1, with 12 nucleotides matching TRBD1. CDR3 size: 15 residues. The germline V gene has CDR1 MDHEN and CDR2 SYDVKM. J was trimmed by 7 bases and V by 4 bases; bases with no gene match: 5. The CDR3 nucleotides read TGTGCCAGCAGTTCCCCGGGACAGGGGGCGAATGAGCAGTTCTTC. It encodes CASSSPGQGANEQFF.

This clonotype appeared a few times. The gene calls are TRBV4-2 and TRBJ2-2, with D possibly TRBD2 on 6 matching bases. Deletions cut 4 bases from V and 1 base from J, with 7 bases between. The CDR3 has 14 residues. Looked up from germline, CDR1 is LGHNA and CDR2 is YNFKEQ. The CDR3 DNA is TGTGCCAGCAGCCGACTAGGGAACACCGGGGAGCTGTTTTTT. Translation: CASSRLGNTGELFF.

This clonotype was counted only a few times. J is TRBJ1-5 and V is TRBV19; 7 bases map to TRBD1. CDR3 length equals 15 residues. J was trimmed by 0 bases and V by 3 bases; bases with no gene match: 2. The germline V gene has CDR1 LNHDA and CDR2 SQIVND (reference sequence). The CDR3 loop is CASSIGTASNQPQHF. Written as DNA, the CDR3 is TGTGCCAGTAGTATTGGGACAGCTAGCAATCAGCCCCAGCATTTT.